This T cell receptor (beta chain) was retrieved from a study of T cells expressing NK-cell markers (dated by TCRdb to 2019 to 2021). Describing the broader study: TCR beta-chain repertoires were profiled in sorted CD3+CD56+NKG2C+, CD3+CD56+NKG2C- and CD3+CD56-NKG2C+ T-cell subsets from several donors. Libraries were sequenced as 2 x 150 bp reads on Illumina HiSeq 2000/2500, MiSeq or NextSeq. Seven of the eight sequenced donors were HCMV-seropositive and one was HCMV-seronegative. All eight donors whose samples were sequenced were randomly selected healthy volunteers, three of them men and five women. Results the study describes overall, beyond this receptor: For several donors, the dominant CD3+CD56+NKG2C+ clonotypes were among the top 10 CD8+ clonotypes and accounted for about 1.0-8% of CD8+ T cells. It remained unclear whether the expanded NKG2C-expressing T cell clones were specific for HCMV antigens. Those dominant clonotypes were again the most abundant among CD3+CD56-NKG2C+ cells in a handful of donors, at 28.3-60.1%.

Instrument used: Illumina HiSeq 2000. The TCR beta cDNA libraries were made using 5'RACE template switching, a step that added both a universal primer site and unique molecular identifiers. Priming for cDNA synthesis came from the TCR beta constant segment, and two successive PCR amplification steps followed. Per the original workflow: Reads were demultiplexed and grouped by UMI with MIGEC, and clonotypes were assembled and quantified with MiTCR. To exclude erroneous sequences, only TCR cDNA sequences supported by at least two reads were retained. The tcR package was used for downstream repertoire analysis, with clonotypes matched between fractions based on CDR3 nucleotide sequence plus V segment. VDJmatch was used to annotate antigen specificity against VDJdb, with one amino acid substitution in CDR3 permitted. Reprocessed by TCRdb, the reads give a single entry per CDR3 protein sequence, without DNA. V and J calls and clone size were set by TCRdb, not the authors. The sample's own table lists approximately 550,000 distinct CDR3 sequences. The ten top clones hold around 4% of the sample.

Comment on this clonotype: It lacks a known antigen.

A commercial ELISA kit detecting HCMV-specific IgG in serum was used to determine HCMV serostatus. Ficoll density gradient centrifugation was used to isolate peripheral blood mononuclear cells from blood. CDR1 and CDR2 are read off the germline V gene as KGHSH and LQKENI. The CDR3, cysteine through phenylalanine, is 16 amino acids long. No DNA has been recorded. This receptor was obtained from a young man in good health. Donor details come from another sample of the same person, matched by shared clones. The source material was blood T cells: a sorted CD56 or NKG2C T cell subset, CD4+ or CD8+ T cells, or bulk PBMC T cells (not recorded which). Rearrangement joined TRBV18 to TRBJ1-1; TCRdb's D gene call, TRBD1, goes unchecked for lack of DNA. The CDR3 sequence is CASSPPTGLLNTEAFF.